Reported below is one T cell receptor beta chain. Its antigen is unknown. These data are taken from a study of cytomegalovirus exposure and HLA in healthy donors. V dropped 2 bases and J dropped 4; count of bases not matched to a gene: 7. The germline gives CDR1 GTSNPN, CDR2 SVGIG (reference sequence). This CDR3 is built from 14 residues. Study conclusions and caveats: Rare TCR sequences predominated, though certain public TCRs were found in many donors. The authors reported that TCR beta sequences could predict HLA-A and HLA-B alleles. These predictions were accurate for most subjects in the first cohort.

With 60 Vbeta and 13 Jbeta primers, the PCR was carried out. In the original analysis: About 10 million of about 80 million unique TCR beta chains were shared, per a later count. TCRdb's table, derived via immunoSEQ multiplex PCR, lists solely in-frame clones and lacks some. V and J calls and clone size are copied from that table; D and trimming were computed from the DNA. This sample has 150,000 to 200,000 clones; more than 70% occur once, and the top ten carry about 1%. Source material: PBMCs. The sequence derives from a woman aged 40 to 55 in good health and CMV-seronegative. The chain joins TRBV30 to TRBJ1-2; 7 bases align to TRBD1. CDR3 sequence: CAWSTHRGSYGYTF. CDR3 nucleotide sequence: TGTGCCTGGAGTACCCACAGGGGATCCTATGGCTACACCTTC.